This TCR beta chain was documented in a study of cytomegalovirus exposure and HLA in healthy donors (dated by TCRdb to about 2017). With respect to the entire study: An earlier analysis of approximately 640 of the donors reported 250 to 300 Gb of sequence data and around 110 million unique TCR beta sequences from 150 million to 200 million T cells. About 280 gigabases of sequencing data and around 85 million unique TCR sequences made up an early release that covered some 640 HLA-typed donors. Of the 398 genotyped donors, less than 85% were placed in the genetic ancestry cluster associated with self-reported Caucasian donors. The aim of the study was to test whether cataloging public T cell receptors could identify signatures of past pathogen exposure. The T cell repertoires of roughly 660 subjects were profiled by immunosequencing and related to cytomegalovirus serostatus. Besides the first cohort of around 700 subjects, a separate validation cohort made up of 120 different subjects was used. To predict cytomegalovirus infection status, the study combined high-throughput TCR immunosequencing, statistical association of individual TCRs with disease status, and machine learning. In a later analysis, previously published TCR beta repertoires from several hundred donors were re-analyzed and high-resolution HLA genotyping was added so that TCR occurrence patterns could be studied. The later analysis used no new phenotypic data to find candidate immune exposures, relying instead on TCR beta sequences and their occurrence across donors. To decide whether each TCR beta V gene segment behaved as functional or pseudogenic, an earlier analysis of some 600 of the donors relied on high-throughput TCR beta sequencing. Donor age, sex, ethnicity and CMV serostatus were compiled alongside the repertoire data. Genome-wide SNP genotypes for about 65% of the 666 donors were used in a later genetic analysis, which treated that subset as a discovery cohort. All discovery cohort repertoires had been generated using a single sequencing platform. HLA typing included class I and class II loci at four-digit resolution. The number of donors typed differed by locus, with roughly 629-640 for A, B, C, DRB1 and DQB1, 522 for DQA1, about 610 for DPA1, and some 470 for DPB1. Five DR-DQ haplotypes were handled as single units for association and clustering because linkage in the cohort was strong. Among about 370 genotyped donors of the cohort, an average of around 250,000 unique TCR beta nucleotide sequences was sequenced per donor, of which about 19% were non-productive.

To note about this clone: There is no known antigen for this receptor. Qualities for individual bases were not recorded, and no much larger clone is one base off.

What the work shows at the level of the full study, not this receptor alone: Strong co-occurrence of HLA alleles, especially DR and DQ, made assigning TCR associations to individual alleles difficult. A further reported finding was that TCR beta sequences accurately predicted the HLA-A and HLA-B alleles for most subjects in the first cohort. In this cohort, only TCR beta chains were sequenced, and detectable features were limited by the absence of alpha or paired-chain data. Because the 87-base-pair reads could not distinguish some IMGT-functional V segments, including TRBV6-2 and TRBV6-3, those segments were excluded. Several of the top co-occurrence clusters appeared to be linked to parvovirus B19, influenza, CMV and Epstein-Barr virus, according to a later analysis. It was suggested by the authors that the approach could potentially be generalized to other disease states and immunological phenotypes. Roughly 17 rarely observed V segments, including chromosome 9 orphons, were excluded from the earlier analysis of approximately 500 of the donors because counts were too low. In a later genetic analysis, a missense DCLRE1C variant was associated with V-gene and J-gene trimming of TCR beta chains, and the association was replicated in an independent cohort. While some public TCRs were present in many individuals, most TCR sequences turned up only very rarely across donors. In a later analysis, HLA-associated TCR beta chains showed more clonal expansion and lower generation probabilities than non-associated chains that were equally common. Correlated functional status among segregating V segments might be attributable to linkage disequilibrium, but an unknown experimental factor could not be ruled out. A later analysis found that TCR association rates varied across HLA loci, with DRB1 alleles showing the most associated TCRs and HLA-C alleles the fewest. The presence/absence analyses assumed that sequencing depth was roughly uniform across donors, and that assumption may not be true. The sequencing pipeline was judged likely to have produced a cluster of highly shared sequence variants as a technical artifact. An earlier analysis of 450 to 750 of the donors showed that most TCR beta V segments appeared in productive rearrangements either about 87% or about 30% of the time, which broadly matched IMGT annotations. In vitro tests confirmed that a few of the cytomegalovirus-associated TCR beta chains recognize cytomegalovirus antigens. Most CMV-associated TCR beta chains appeared to be HLA-restricted in a later analysis, and the HLA associations seemed to be driven largely by CMV exposure. Specific HLA alleles were associated with 15,000 to 20,000 TCR beta sequences at a false discovery rate of 0.05 in a later analysis. In both the original and validation cohorts, the classifier was reported to diagnose cytomegalovirus status with high specificity and sensitivity. Because some donors lacked HLA typing at each locus, the association tests relied only on the typed subset. Immune exposure information for the cohort was limited to CMV serostatus. The study listed 150 to 200 TCR beta chains as associated with cytomegalovirus. In a later genetic analysis, fewer N-insertions in productive TCRs were reported among donors in an Asian-associated ancestry cluster than the approximately 670-donor mean.

Receptor libraries were prepared by the immunoSEQ multiplex PCR assay. For the multiplex PCR, a mixture combining 60 forward primers for TCR Vbeta segments and 13 reverse primers for TCR Jbeta segments was used. A multiplex PCR assay on genomic DNA amplified the CDR3 region of rearranged TCR beta genes. The amplified TCR beta libraries were sequenced on the Illumina HiSeq System as 87-base-pair reads. The authors processed their data as follows. In a later analysis, tens of millions of unique TCR beta chains were counted across the 500 to 700 repertoires, and around 10 million of these chains were shared by at least two donors. To remove PCR and sequencing errors, raw reads were error-corrected and collapsed into unique sequences using a nearest-neighbor algorithm that merged closely related sequences. To assign V, D and J gene segments, CDR3 sequences were aligned to IMGT reference sequences. For a sequence to be retained, at least a six-nucleotide match to both a V gene segment and a J gene segment was required. A rearrangement was called productive if the CDR3 had no stop codons and remained in frame with V and J, and every other rearrangement was called non-productive. CDR3 was defined by IMGT convention, running from the second conserved V-encoded cysteine to the conserved J-encoded phenylalanine. Sequences without an unambiguous match to a single V gene segment were excluded from the earlier analysis of several hundred of the donors. In an earlier analysis of around 590 of the donors, a V segment was called functional when productive rearrangements were above 56.7%, and segregating when the standard deviation between donors exceeded 5%. A statistical classification framework was built to diagnose cytomegalovirus status from the catalog of TCR beta chain sequences. In a later analysis, TCR nucleotide sequences were compared against IMGT/GENE-DB human TR gene sequences so that V and J genes could be assigned. A later analysis assigned CDR3 sequences and most-parsimonious VDJ recombination scenarios with the TCRdist pipeline. In a later analysis, each TCR beta chain was defined by its CDR3 amino acid sequence together with its V-gene family, and reads without a unique V-gene family were excluded. In a later analysis, fewer than 600 highly shared, low-generation-probability nucleotide sequences were removed to address suspected cross-contamination and a sequencing artifact. For each public chain, a later analysis derived a clonal expansion index from normalized ranks of inferred template counts within each repertoire. In a later analysis, generation probabilities were computed using a VDJ recombination model fitted to out-of-frame rearrangements, and the results were checked against IGoR. In a later analysis, hypergeometric tests were used to score TCR-TCR, TCR-HLA and TCR-CMV co-occurrence, with a repertoire-size bias correction applied to TCR pairs. To estimate false discovery rates, a later analysis permuted the HLA or CMV assignments 20 times. A later analysis grouped co-occurring TCRs with DBSCAN, adding TCRdist sequence similarity when clustering within HLA-allele-positive subsets. Co-occurrence clustering excluded repertoires with fewer than 30,000 or more than 120,000 public chains, plus five with anomalous nucleotide sharing. TCRdb's version of the immuneACCESS table is confined to in-frame rearrangements and falls short of the full clone set. An unresolved V gene accounts for under half of the shortfall where checked; the remainder is of unknown origin. V and J calls and clone size are as listed in that table; D and trimming were resolved from the DNA. The sample table lists 170,000 or so clones, just under 80% of them with a count of one. Jointly, the top ten make up less than 15% of the sample.

The cohort consisted of approximately 690 healthy bone marrow donors. At the time of sampling, every cohort member was nominally healthy, though immune exposures that went unrecorded were likely present. The donor was CMV seropositive and was included in the group of 250 to 350 seropositive cohort members. Every donor gave a peripheral blood sample, and the peripheral blood mononuclear cells from that sample were used for TCR beta sequencing. Genomic DNA extraction from the blood cell samples was performed with the Qiagen DNeasy Blood Extraction Kit. The germline V gene (reference sequence) sets CDR1 to MNHNY and CDR2 to SVGAGI. The CDR3 holds 16 amino acids from the cysteine to the phenylalanine. Here the CDR3 DNA is all that survives: 48 bases in frame from base 1. V is trimmed back by 6 bases and J by 6 bases, and the junction contains 11 bases that no gene match accounts for.

Here the chain combines TRBV6-6 and TRBJ2-2; TRBD1 fits 9 bases in the junction. Sample: PBMCs. The receptor was isolated from a woman in her 50s in good health and CMV-seropositive. CDR3 region: CASSPRTGASSGELFF. The DNA is TGTGCCAGCAGCCCCCGGACAGGGGCTAGTTCCGGGGAGCTGTTTTTT.